Ten or more counts support the clone carrying this T cell receptor beta chain. No antigen is known for it. The time point denotes: blood at routine non-recurrence follow-up after resection. The data stem from a study of spatial heterogeneity in lung cancer. Study results and limitations: TCRs found ubiquitously expanded in tumor appeared in blood more at resection than at follow-up.

The V and J ends lost 7 bases and 0 bases, in that order; junction bases with no gene match: 3. The CDR3 is 13 residues long. In germline, CDR1 is SQVTM, CDR2 ANQGSEA. Unique molecular identifiers, one per molecule, were present on every TCR cDNA molecule. TCRdb fed the 5' RACE reads into MiXCR, producing one record per CDR3 protein. The table lists roughly 10,000 distinct CDR3 sequences, about a fifth of them singletons. This sequence was found in a male donor with early-stage non-small cell lung cancer. The sequencing used PBMCs, collected at follow-up. The chain combines TRBV29-1 with TRBJ1-5; the match to TRBD1 covers 7 bases. The CDR3 coding sequence is TGCAGCGCCTCAGGGGGTAGCAATCAGCCCCAGCATTTT. Its protein product is CSASGGSNQPQHF. Filled out from reference TRBV29-1 and TRBJ1-5, the complete variable domain reads SAVISQKPSRDICQRGTSLTIQCQVDSQVTMMFWYRQQPGQSLTLIATANQGSEATYESGFVIDKFPISRPNLTFSTLTVSNMSPEDSSIYLCSASGGSNQPQHFGDGTRLSIL.